Presented here are 20 T cell receptor beta chains from one specimen sequenced in a study of cytomegalovirus exposure and HLA in healthy donors. Primers for the PCR totalled 60 Vbeta and 13 Jbeta. The table came from immunoSEQ multiplex PCR; TCRdb's copy has only in-frame clones and leaves some out. The sample records more than 95,000 clones, 76% being singletons. Sequencing was done on a sample of PBMCs. Receptors were obtained from a woman aged 18-29 years in good health and CMV-seropositive.

This clone was seen only once. The rearrangement links TRBV9 to TRBJ1-5; 9 bases are shared with TRBD1. This CDR3 spans 17 amino acids. With V trimmed by 0 bases and J by 0 bases, 4 bases remained unmatched. CDR1 is SGDLS, CDR2 YYNGEE, per germline. CDR3 sequence reads: CASSVGTGDYSNQPQHF. The CDR3 nucleotides are TGTGCCAGCAGCGTAGGGACAGGGGATTATAGCAATCAGCCCCAGCATTTT.

This sequence joins TRBV15 and TRBJ1-1; D is undetermined. Germline CDR1 reads LNHNV; CDR2 reads YYDKDF (reference sequence). V shed 6 bases and J shed 4 bases, with 12 bases lying between them. The CDR3 totals 13 residues. For the CDR3, the DNA is TGTGCCACCAGGGACTCAGGCAGCACTGAAGCTTTCTTT. This sequence encodes CATRDSGSTEAFF. The full variable domain, its missing parts supplied by reference TRBV15 and TRBJ1-1, is DAMVIQNPRYQVTQFGKPVTLSCSQTLNHNVMYWYQQKSSQAPKLLFHYYDKDFNNEADTPDNFQSRRPNTSFCFLDIRSPGLGDTAMYLCATRDSGSTEAFFGQGTRLTVV.

The gene calls are TRBV27 and TRBJ1-2; D is ambiguous. The CDR3 is 13 amino acids. The ends were cut back, 6 bases at V and 6 bases at J, with 14 bases in the middle. Germline CDR1 reads MNHEY; CDR2 reads SMNVEV (reference sequence). The CDR3, as DNA: TGTGCCAGCAGCCGTCACCTAGGAGATGGCTACACCTTC. This encodes CASSRHLGDGYTF.

The CDR3 reads CASGGKSHGYTF. The CDR3 region has the DNA TGTGCCAGCGGGGGGAAATCGCATGGCTACACCTTC. The chain joins TRBV28 to TRBJ1-2; a weak D match, TRBD1 (5 bases). Germline-derived CDR1 and CDR2 are MDHEN and SYDVKM. The V gene lost 8 bases and the J gene lost 6 bases, with 13 bases spanning the gap. CDR3 length: 12 amino acids.

This chain links TRBV6-5 with TRBJ2-7; the D is unclear. The CDR3 covers 15 residues. With 5 bases removed from V and 0 bases from J, the gap between germline ends came to 14 bases. Germline lookup yields CDR1 MNHEY and CDR2 SVGAGI. The CDR3 region has the DNA TGTGCCAGCAGTCCCCGAGAATATGGCTCCTACGAGCAGTACTTC. It is translated as CASSPREYGSYEQYF.

The V and J genes are TRBV11-2 and TRBJ1-4, with 9 bases fitting TRBD1. There are 14 residues in the CDR3. Losses at the gene ends were 4 bases for V and 7 bases for J; bases not matched to a gene: 4. Germline V gene data show CDR1 as SGHAT and CDR2 as FQNNGV. The CDR3: CASSSRDRVEKLFF. Here the CDR3 DNA reads TGTGCCAGCAGCTCCAGGGACAGGGTTGAAAAACTGTTTTTT.

The chain uses TRBV27 and TRBJ2-3; TRBD2 aligns across 11 bases. Unmatched junction bases numbered 12, after V lost 6 bases and J lost 7 bases. Looked up from germline, CDR1 is MNHEY and CDR2 is SMNVEV (reference sequence). The length of the CDR3 is 16 residues. CDR3 loop: CASRLDSGRASYTQYF. In DNA form, the CDR3 reads TGTGCCAGCAGGTTGGATAGCGGGAGGGCCTCATATACGCAGTATTTT.

The CDR3 nucleotides read TGTGCCTGGAGTGTAAACAGGGCCTCTGGAAACACCATATATTTT. Protein product: CAWSVNRASGNTIYF. The chain employs TRBV30 and TRBJ1-3; D is possibly TRBD1 (6 bases). Germline CDR1 is GTSNPN and CDR2 is SVGIG (reference sequence). Trimming stripped 0 bases from V and 0 bases from J, with 9 bases between. The CDR3 is 15 amino acids. Based on the CDR3 plus reference TRBV30 and TRBJ1-3, the full variable domain is SQTIHQWPATLVQPVGSPLSLECTVEGTSNPNLYWYRQAAGRGLQLLFYSVGIGQISSEVPQNLSASRPQDRQFILSSKKLLLSDSGFYLCAWSVNRASGNTIYFGEGSWLTVV.

DNA of the CDR3: TGTGCCAGCAGTGAATTATCGCTGAGCTCCTACAATGAGCAGTTCTTC. It specifies CASSELSLSSYNEQFF. The J gene is TRBJ2-1, the V gene TRBV6-1; D remains unclear. From germline, CDR1 is MNHNS and CDR2 SASEGT. CDR3 length equals 16 residues. Deletions cut 2 bases from V and 0 bases from J, with 11 bases between.

The chain couples TRBV5-1 to TRBJ2-1; 7 positions agree with TRBD2. After removal of 0 bases from V and 2 bases from J, the junction contained 5 bases not matched to a gene. Germline CDR1 is SGHRS and CDR2 is YFSETQ. The CDR3 sequence is 16 residues long. CDR3 sequence (DNA): TGCGCCAGCAGCTTGGATAGTAGCGGGCCCTACAATGAGCAGTTCTTC. It specifies CASSLDSSGPYNEQFF.

V usage is TRBV30 and J usage is TRBJ2-1; 7 bases are shared with TRBD2. J gave up 8 bases and V 1 base, and 8 bases lay outside the gene matches. The CDR3 spans 14 residues. Germline lookup yields CDR1 GTSNPN and CDR2 SVGIG (reference sequence). The CDR3: CAWSAGGSSYEQFF. The CDR3 DNA reads as TGTGCCTGGAGTGCGGGCGGGAGTAGCTATGAGCAGTTCTTC.

The rearrangement links TRBV5-1 to TRBJ1-1; maybe TRBD1 (5 bases). Trimming stripped 3 bases from V and 2 bases from J, with 11 bases between. CDR1 is SGHRS and CDR2 is YFSETQ in the germline V gene. This CDR3 spans 14 amino acids. The CDR3 loop reads CASSWRGGNTEAFF. CDR3 sequence (DNA): TGCGCCAGCAGCTGGCGGGGGGGAAACACTGAAGCTTTCTTT.

The genes are TRBV5-1 and TRBJ2-5, with TRBD2 identical over 11 bases. The germline V gene has CDR1 SGHRS and CDR2 YFSETQ. This CDR3 contains 15 residues. The ends lost 0 bases at V and 4 bases at J; junction bases unmatched: 2. The CDR3: CASSLDGLAGETQYF. The CDR3 nucleotides read TGCGCCAGCAGCTTGGATGGACTAGCGGGAGAGACCCAGTACTTC. Together with reference TRBV5-1 and TRBJ2-5, the CDR3 gives the full variable domain: KAGVTQTPRYLIKTRGQQVTLSCSPISGHRSVSWYQQTPGQGLQFLFEYFSETQRNKGNFPGRFSGRQFSNSRSEMNVSTLELGDSALYLCASSLDGLAGETQYFGPGTRLLVL.

The chain couples TRBV30 to TRBJ2-3; 7 positions match TRBD1. Germline trimming cut 3 bases from V and 4 bases from J; bases unmatched to any gene: 10. Germline values: CDR1 GTSNPN, CDR2 SVGIG (reference sequence). The CDR3 runs to 15 residues. CDR3 amino acids: CAWRENRGMPDTQYF. The DNA of the CDR3 is TGTGCCTGGAGAGAGAACAGGGGTATGCCAGATACGCAGTATTTT.

The genes are TRBV6-5 and TRBJ1-5; D is uncertain. Germline V lookup: CDR1 MNHEY, CDR2 SVGAGI. The CDR3 runs to 15 residues. The V end was cut by 6 bases, the J end by 2 bases, with 14 bases between. In DNA form, the CDR3 reads TGTGCCAGCAGGTCTGAGGGCGGTGGCAATCAGCCCCAGCATTTT. This gives the protein CASRSEGGGNQPQHF.

The chain joins TRBV11-2 to TRBJ2-3; no definite D call. Trimming shortened V by 5 bases and J by 0 bases, and 6 bases separated the two germline ends. There are 13 residues in the CDR3. Germline CDR1 is SGHAT and CDR2 is FQNNGV. CDR3 sequence reads: CASSMASTDTQYF. For the CDR3, the DNA is TGTGCCAGCAGCATGGCTAGCACAGATACGCAGTATTTT.

This clone was counted a single time. The CDR3 DNA reads as TGTGCCAGCAGCACGCTAGCGGGAGGGAAAACGTCTTGGGAGCAGTACTTC. Encoded protein: CASSTLAGGKTSWEQYF. The chain employs TRBV5-6 and TRBJ2-5; 12 bases agree with TRBD2. The CDR3 has 17 residues. Germline lookup yields CDR1 SGHDT and CDR2 YYEEEE. V shed 4 bases, J shed 11 bases, and the junction held 18 bases outside the gene matches.

CDR3 nucleotide sequence: TGTGCCAGCAGCTTAGGTGGGACAGTAGACTCTGGAAACACCATATATTTT. Amino acids: CASSLGGTVDSGNTIYF. The chain links TRBV7-8 to TRBJ1-3, with 7 bases fitting TRBD1. Trimming cost V 1 base and J 0 bases; bases outside gene matches: 6. CDR3 length: 17 residues. The germline gives CDR1 SGHVS, CDR2 FQNEAQ.

The V and J genes are TRBV7-2 and TRBJ2-3; TRBD2 matches at 8 bases. With V trimmed by 4 bases and J by 6 bases, 12 bases remained unmatched. The CDR3 length is 16 residues. Germline V gives CDR1 SGHTA, CDR2 FQGNSA. CDR3 amino acids: CASSSTSGVWADTQYF. The CDR3 region has the DNA TGTGCCAGCAGCTCCACTAGCGGAGTTTGGGCGGATACGCAGTATTTT.

The V gene is TRBV18, the J gene TRBJ1-5; D is unclear. Germline V lookup: CDR1 KGHSH, CDR2 LQKENI. The CDR3 has 13 residues. Deletions cut 2 bases from V and 5 bases from J, with 7 bases between. The CDR3 DNA sequence: TGTGCCAGCTCACCAATCCAGGATCAGCCCCAGCATTTT. Translated, it gives CASSPIQDQPQHF.